This record concerns one TCR beta chain sequence. No antigen is known for it. Measured with immunoSEQ multiplex PCR; TCRdb has only the in-frame clones, and not every one. Of approximately 20,000 clones listed, approximately 88% are singletons. This specimen belongs to a study of T cells in localized non-small cell lung cancer. V was trimmed by 6 bases and J by 0 bases, leaving 10 bases between them. Germline CDR1 reads SQVTM; CDR2 reads ANQGSEA. CDR3 size: 13 residues. Study-wide points: Of the tissues analyzed, uninvolved adjacent lung showed maximal T cell clonality, greater than tumor. Out of the top 100 tumor clones, a median about 57 were seen in adjacent lung.

The sample was peripheral blood, taken before any cancer treatment. The receptor was isolated from a man aged 35 to 69 with stage I lung adenocarcinoma. The J gene is TRBJ2-3, the V gene TRBV29-1; D remains unclear. CDR3 loop: CSVFRSSTDTQYF. In nucleotides, the CDR3 is TGCAGCGTGTTTAGGAGTAGCACAGATACGCAGTATTTT.